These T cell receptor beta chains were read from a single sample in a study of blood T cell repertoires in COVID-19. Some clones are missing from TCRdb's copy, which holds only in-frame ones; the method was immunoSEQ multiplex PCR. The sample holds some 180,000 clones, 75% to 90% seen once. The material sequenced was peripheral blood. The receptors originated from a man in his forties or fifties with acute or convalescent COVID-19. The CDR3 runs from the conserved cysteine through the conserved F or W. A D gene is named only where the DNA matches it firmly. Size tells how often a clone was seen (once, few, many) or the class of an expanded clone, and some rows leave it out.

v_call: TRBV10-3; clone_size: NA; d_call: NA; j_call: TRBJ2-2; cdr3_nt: TGTGCCATCAGGTTGACAGTGAACACCGGGGAGCTGTTTTTT; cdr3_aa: CAIRLTVNTGELFF
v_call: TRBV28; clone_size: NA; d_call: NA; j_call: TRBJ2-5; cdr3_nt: TGTGCCAGCGCCTCTGATCCGGGGACTTTTCAAGAGACCCAGTACTTC; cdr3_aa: CASASDPGTFQETQYF
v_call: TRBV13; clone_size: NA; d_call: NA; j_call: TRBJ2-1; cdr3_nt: TGTGCCAGCAGCTTGGGGCGACTCTCCTACAATGAGCAGTTCTTC; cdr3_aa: CASSLGRLSYNEQFF
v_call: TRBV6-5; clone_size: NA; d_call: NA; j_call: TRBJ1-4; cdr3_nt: TGTGCCAGCAGCAGACTACTCTCGCGGGATGAAAAACTGTTTTTT; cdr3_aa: CASSRLLSRDEKLFF
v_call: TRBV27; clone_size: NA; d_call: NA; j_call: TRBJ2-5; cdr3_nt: TGTGCCAGCAGTGGGGGGTCTAAAGAGACCCAGTACTTC; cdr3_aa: CASSGGSKETQYF
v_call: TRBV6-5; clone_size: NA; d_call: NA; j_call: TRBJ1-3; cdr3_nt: TGTGCCAGCAGTTCCACTGGACAGTCTGGAAACACCATATATTTT; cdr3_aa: CASSSTGQSGNTIYF
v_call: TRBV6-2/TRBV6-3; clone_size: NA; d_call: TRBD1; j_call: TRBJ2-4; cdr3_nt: TGTGCCAGCAGCCGGACAGGGGTGACAAACATTCAGTACTTC; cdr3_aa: CASSRTGVTNIQYF
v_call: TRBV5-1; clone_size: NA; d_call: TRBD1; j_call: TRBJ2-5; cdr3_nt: TGCGCCAGCAGCCTCGACAGGGGGCGGATAGAGACCCAGTACTTC; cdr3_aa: CASSLDRGRIETQYF
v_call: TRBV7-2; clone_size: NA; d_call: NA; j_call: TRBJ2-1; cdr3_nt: TGTGCCAGCAGCTTACGTCAGGGGCAATATTCCTACAATGAGCAGTTCTTC; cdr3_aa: CASSLRQGQYSYNEQFF
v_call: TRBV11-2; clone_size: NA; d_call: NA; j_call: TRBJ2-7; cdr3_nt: TGTGCCAGCAGCGCATACCGAACATCCGAGCAGTACTTC; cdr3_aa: CASSAYRTSEQYF
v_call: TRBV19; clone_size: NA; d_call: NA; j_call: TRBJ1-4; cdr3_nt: TGTGCCAGTACCGACAGGATTAATGAAAAACTGTTTTTT; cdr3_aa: CASTDRINEKLFF
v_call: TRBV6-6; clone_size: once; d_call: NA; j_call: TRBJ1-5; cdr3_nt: TGTGCCAGCAGGTCGGGGGAAGGGGTCAATCAGCCCCAGCATTTT; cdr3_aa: CASRSGEGVNQPQHF
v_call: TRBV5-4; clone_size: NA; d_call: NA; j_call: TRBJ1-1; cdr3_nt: TGTGCCAGCAGCCCGAACCAAGCCGCTGAAGCTTTCTTT; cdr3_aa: CASSPNQAAEAFF
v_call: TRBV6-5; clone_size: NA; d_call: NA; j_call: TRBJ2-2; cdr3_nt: TGTGCCAGCAGTTATCCCCAGGGGAGTAGTCCCGGGGAGCTGTTTTTT; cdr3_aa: CASSYPQGSSPGELFF
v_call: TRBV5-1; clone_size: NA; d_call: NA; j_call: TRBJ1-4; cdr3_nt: TGCGCCAGCAGCCCTCAGGGAGGTCGTTGGGCAACTAATGAAAAACTGTTTTTT; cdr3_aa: CASSPQGGRWATNEKLFF
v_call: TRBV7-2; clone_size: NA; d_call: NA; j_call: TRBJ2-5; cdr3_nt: TGTGCCAGCAGCTTAGTGGGGACTCAACAAGAGACCCAGTACTTC; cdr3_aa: CASSLVGTQQETQYF
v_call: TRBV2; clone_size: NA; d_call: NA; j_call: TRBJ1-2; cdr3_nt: TGTGCCAGCAGTGAAAAGGGGTGGGATCCGGGCTACACCTTC; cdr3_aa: CASSEKGWDPGYTF
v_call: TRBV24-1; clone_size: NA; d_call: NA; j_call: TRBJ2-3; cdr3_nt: TGTGCCACCAGTGGCTCAGAGGGCACAGATACGCAGTATTTT; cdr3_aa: CATSGSEGTDTQYF
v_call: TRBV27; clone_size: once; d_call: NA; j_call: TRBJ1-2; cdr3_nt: TGTGCCAGCAGTTTATGGGCAGGGAATAACTATGGCTACACCTTC; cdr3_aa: CASSLWAGNNYGYTF
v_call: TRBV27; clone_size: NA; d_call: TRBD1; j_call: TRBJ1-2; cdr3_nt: TGTGCCAGCAGTTTAAGACAGGGGGCAGGTGGCTACACCTTC; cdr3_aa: CASSLRQGAGGYTF
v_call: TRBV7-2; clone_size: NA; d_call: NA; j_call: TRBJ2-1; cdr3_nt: TGTGCCAGCAGCTTGCTGCCCTCTTTACCACGGGGGTACAATGAGCAGTTCTTC; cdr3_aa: CASSLLPSLPRGYNEQFF
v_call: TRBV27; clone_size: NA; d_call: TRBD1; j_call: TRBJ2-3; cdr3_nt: TGTGCCAGCAGTTCCCTCACACCGACAGGGAGCACAGATACGCAGTATTTT; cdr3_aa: CASSSLTPTGSTDTQYF
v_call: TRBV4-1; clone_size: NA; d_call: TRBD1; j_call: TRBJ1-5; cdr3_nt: TGCGCCAGCAGCCAACAGACCGGGACAGGAGGCAATCAGCCCCAGCATTTT; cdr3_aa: CASSQQTGTGGNQPQHF
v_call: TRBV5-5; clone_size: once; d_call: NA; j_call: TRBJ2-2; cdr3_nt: TGTGCCAGCAGCTTGTGGCAGGGTACCGGGGAGCTGTTTTTT; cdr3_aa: CASSLWQGTGELFF
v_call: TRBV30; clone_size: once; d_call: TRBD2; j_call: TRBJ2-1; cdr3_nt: TGTGCCTGGAACTACGGGGGGTACAATGAGCAGTTCTTC; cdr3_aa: CAWNYGGYNEQFF
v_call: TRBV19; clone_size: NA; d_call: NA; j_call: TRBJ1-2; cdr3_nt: TGTGCCAGTAGTACCCCCCAACAAAATCTGAACTATGGCTACACCTTC; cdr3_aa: CASSTPQQNLNYGYTF
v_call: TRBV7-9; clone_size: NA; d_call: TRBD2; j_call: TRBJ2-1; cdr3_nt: TGTGCCAGCAGCGCCCTAGCGGGGGGAACCAATGAGCAGTTCTTC; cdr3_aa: CASSALAGGTNEQFF
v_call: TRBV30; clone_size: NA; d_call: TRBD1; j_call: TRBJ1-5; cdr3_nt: TGTGCCTGGGCAGGACAGGGCGGACAGCCCCAGCATTTT; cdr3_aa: CAWAGQGGQPQHF
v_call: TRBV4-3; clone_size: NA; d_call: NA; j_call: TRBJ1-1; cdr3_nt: TGCGCCAGCAGCCAAGATTTGGCAGTGAACACTGAAGCTTTCTTT; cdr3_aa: CASSQDLAVNTEAFF
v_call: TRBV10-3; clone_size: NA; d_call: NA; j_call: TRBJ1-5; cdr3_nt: TGTGCCATCAGCCGGGGAACAAATAGCAATCAGCCCCAGCATTTT; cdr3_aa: CAISRGTNSNQPQHF
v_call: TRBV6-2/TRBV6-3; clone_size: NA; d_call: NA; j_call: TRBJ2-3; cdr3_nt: TGTGCCAGCAGTTCCGACAGGCTGACAGATACGCAGTATTTT; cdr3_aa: CASSSDRLTDTQYF
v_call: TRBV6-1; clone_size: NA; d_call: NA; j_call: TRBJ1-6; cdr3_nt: TGTGCCAGCAGTGAAGCGGGAGGGGGGACGTCACCCCTCCACTTT; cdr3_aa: CASSEAGGGTSPLHF
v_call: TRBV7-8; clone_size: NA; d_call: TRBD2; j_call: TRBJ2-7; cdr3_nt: TGTGCCAGCAGCTTAGGCCTAGCGGCGACCTACGAGCAGTACTTC; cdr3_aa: CASSLGLAATYEQYF
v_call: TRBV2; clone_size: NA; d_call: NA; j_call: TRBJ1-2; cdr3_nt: TGTGCCAGCAGACAAAGAGGGATCTATGGCTACACCTTC; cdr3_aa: CASRQRGIYGYTF
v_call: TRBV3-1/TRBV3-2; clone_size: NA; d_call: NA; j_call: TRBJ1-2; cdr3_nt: TGTGCCAGCAGCCAAGGGACACCATCTTATGGCTACACCTTC; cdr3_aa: CASSQGTPSYGYTF
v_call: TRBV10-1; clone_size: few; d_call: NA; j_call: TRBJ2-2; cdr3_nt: TGCGCCAGCAGCCTTAGTGGCGGGGAGCTGTTTTTT; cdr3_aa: CASSLSGGELFF
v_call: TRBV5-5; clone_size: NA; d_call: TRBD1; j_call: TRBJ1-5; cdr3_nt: TGTGCCAGCAGCCCGGACAGGGCACATCAGCCCCAGCATTTT; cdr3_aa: CASSPDRAHQPQHF
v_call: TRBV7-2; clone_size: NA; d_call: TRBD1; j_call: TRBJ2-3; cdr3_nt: TGTGCCAGCAGCTTAGTAACAGGGGCCACAGATACGCAGTATTTT; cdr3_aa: CASSLVTGATDTQYF
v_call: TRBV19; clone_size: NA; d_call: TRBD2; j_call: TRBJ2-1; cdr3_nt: TGTGCCAGTAGTACCCTAGCGGGGGGGCCGAATCACAATGAGCAGTTCTTC; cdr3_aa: CASSTLAGGPNHNEQFF
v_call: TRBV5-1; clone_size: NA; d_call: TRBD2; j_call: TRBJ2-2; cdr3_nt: TGCGCCAGCAGCGGTAGGGGAGCGGGGGGCCTCACCGGGGAGCTGTTTTTT; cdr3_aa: CASSGRGAGGLTGELFF
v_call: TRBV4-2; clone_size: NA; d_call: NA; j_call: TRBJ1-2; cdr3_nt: TGTGCCAGCAGCCAAGATGCCGCAGGCATTAACTATGGCTACACCTTC; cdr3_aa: CASSQDAAGINYGYTF
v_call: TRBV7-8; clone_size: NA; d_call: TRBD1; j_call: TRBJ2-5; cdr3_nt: TGTGCCAGCAGCTTAGCAACAGGGGGAAAGACCCAGTACTTC; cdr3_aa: CASSLATGGKTQYF
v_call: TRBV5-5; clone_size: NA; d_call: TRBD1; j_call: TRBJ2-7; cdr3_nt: TGTGCCAGCAGCGTCGATCTACAGGGGCGAGCCTACGAGCAGTACTTC; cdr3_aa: CASSVDLQGRAYEQYF
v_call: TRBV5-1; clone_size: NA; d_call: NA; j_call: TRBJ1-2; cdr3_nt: TGCGCCAGCAGCTTGGCCCCGGAGGAGCTCTATGGCTACACCTTC; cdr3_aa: CASSLAPEELYGYTF
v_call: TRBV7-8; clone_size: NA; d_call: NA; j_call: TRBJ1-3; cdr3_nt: TGTGCCAGCAGCTCCTGGACAAGCTCTGGAAACACCATATATTTT; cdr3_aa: CASSSWTSSGNTIYF
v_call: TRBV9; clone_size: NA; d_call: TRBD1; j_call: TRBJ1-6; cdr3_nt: TGTGCCAGCAGCGGGACAGGTGACGGGTCACCCCTCCACTTT; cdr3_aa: CASSGTGDGSPLHF
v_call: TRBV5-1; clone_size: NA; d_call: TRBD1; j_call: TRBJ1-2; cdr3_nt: TGCGCCAGCAGCTCTGACTACAGGGGGTATGGCTACACCTTC; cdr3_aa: CASSSDYRGYGYTF
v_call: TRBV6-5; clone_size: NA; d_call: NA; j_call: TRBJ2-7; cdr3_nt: TGTGCCAGCAGTTACGGGCGACAGGTTAGCGAGCAGTACTTC; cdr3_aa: CASSYGRQVSEQYF
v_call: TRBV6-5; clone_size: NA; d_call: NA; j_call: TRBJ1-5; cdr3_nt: TGTGCCAGCAGACTCTCTCGACAGGGCAATCAGCCCCAGCATTTT; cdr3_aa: CASRLSRQGNQPQHF
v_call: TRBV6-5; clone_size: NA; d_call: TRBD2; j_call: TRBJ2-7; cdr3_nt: TGTGCCAGCCGGACTAGCGGGGGTGCCTACGAGCAGTACTTC; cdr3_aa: CASRTSGGAYEQYF
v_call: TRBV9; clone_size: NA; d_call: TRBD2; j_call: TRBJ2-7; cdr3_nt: TGTGCCAGCAGCTCCCCGGGGGGCTACGAGCAGTACTTC; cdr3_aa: CASSSPGGYEQYF
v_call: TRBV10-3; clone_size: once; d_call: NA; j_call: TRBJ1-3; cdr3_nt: TGTGCCATCAGTGAGTTCACAGCAACCTCTGGAAACACCATATATTTT; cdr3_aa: CAISEFTATSGNTIYF
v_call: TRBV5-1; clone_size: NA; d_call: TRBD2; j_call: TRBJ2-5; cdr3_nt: TGCGCCAGCAGCGGGACTAGCGGGGGGGCCCCTGAGACCCAGTACTTC; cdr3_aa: CASSGTSGGAPETQYF
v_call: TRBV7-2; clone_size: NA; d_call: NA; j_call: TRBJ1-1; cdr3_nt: TGTGCCAGCAGCCCAGATTTTGGTGAAGCTTTCTTT; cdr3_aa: CASSPDFGEAFF
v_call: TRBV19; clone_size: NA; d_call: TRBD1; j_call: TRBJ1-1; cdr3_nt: TGTGCCAGTAGGATGGGACAGGCCTTCTTCGCTGAAGCTTTCTTT; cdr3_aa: CASRMGQAFFAEAFF